The 31 T cell receptor beta chains listed next were all sequenced from one sample in a study of CD8+CD57+ T cells in acquired aplastic anemia. Before being chosen for sequencing, patients had shown CD8+CD57+ cell expansion by flow cytometry. Genomic DNA acted as the template from which TCR beta VDJ combination and CDR3 sequence profiling were carried out. TCRdb independently ran MiXCR on the reads; one entry per CDR3 protein. The data show under 350,000 distinct CDR3 sequences, approximately 57% seen once. The sample was sorted CD4+, CD8+, or CD8+CD57+ T cells (not recorded which) from PBMCs. The receptors originated from a human donor with aplastic anemia.

About this clonotype: One end of the junction varies from germline; a read error may be responsible. This chain joins TRBV12-3 or TRBV12-4 and TRBJ2-7; 9 nucleotides agree with TRBD1. The CDR3 extends over 15 amino acids. CDR3 region: CASSHARGQGYEQYF. CDR3 DNA sequence: TGCGCCAGCAGCCACGCGCGGGGACAGGGTTACGAGCAGTACTTC.

This clonotype was detected many times. This chain joins TRBV5-4 and TRBJ2-2, with TRBD2 matching 7 bases. The trim removed 7 bases at V and 4 bases at J, leaving 10 bases unmatched. The CDR3 sequence is 15 residues long. CDR1 is SGHNT, CDR2 YYREEE, per germline (reference sequence). The chain's CDR3 is CASQPRRESTGELFF. The CDR3 DNA reads as TGTGCCAGCCAGCCCCGGCGGGAGAGCACCGGGGAGCTGTTTTTT.

The chain carries TRBV7-9 and TRBJ2-1, with TRBD2 matching 10 bases. Unmatched junction bases numbered 10, after V lost 5 bases and J lost 9 bases. Germline V lookup: CDR1 SEHNR, CDR2 FQNEAQ (reference sequence). The CDR3 consists of 15 residues. Written as DNA, the CDR3 is TGTGCCAGCAGCCCCATAAGCGGGGGGGCGAGTGAGCAGTTCTTC. Encoded protein: CASSPISGGASEQFF.

The chain uses TRBV29-1 and TRBJ1-1, with a tentative D call TRBD1 (5 bases). V was shortened by 3 bases and J by 1 base, with 12 bases between the two germline ends. Germline lookup yields CDR1 SQVTM and CDR2 ANQGSEA. There are 14 residues in the CDR3. CDR3 bases: TGCAGCGTTGACAGGGTTGGGGGGAACACTGAAGCTTTCTTT. Its translation is CSVDRVGGNTEAFF.

This clonotype has ten or more counts. The chain's CDR3 is CASSPARGSDEQYF. The CDR3 nucleotides are TGCGCCAGCAGCCCCGCGAGGGGGTCGGACGAGCAGTACTTC. The chain recombines TRBV5-1 with TRBJ2-7, with D perhaps TRBD1 (6 bases). The CDR3 sequence is 14 residues long. Germline V gene lookup returns CDR1 SGHRS and CDR2 YFSETQ. Trimming shortened V by 4 bases and J by 5 bases, and 16 bases separated the two germline ends.

To note about this clonotype: The junction differs from germline at one of its ends, possibly a read error. The chain employs TRBV20-1 and TRBJ1-5, with D perhaps TRBD1 (5 bases). The CDR3 has 12 residues. Per the germline V gene, CDR1 is DFQATT and CDR2 is SNEGSKA (reference sequence). The CDR3, as DNA: TGCAGTGTTAGAGGGGCTAGTCAGCCCCAGCATTTT. This sequence encodes CSVRGASQPQHF.

This clonotype was seen only a few times. The gene calls are TRBV20-1 and TRBJ2-1; tentatively, D is TRBD2 (6 bases). CDR1 and CDR2 from the germline V gene are DFQATT and SNEGSKA (reference sequence). CDR3 length: 13 amino acids. With 5 bases removed from V and 5 bases from J, the gap between germline ends came to 13 bases. CDR3: CSAHGDSHNEQFF. As DNA, the CDR3 is TGCAGTGCTCACGGGGACTCACACAATGAGCAGTTCTTC.

The table lists this clonotype with many counts. The chain carries TRBV28 and TRBJ2-7; tentatively, D is TRBD2 (5 bases). Germline lookup yields CDR1 MDHEN and CDR2 SYDVKM. The CDR3 has 13 residues. V lost 3 bases, J lost 3 bases, and 9 bases lay in between. DNA for the CDR3: TGTGCCAGCAGTTTTAGCGAGCACTACGAGCAGTACTTC. Translating it yields CASSFSEHYEQYF.

V gene TRBV5-1 combines with J gene TRBJ2-6; D might be TRBD1 (5 bases). V lost 0 bases and J lost 4, with 11 bases in between. In germline, CDR1 is SGHRS, CDR2 YFSETQ. This CDR3 region has 16 residues. The DNA of the CDR3 is TGCGCCAGCAGCTTGGAGACAGTCGGAGGGGCCAACGTCCTGACTTTC. Translating it yields CASSLETVGGANVLTF.

This clonotype was detected only a few times. This sequence joins TRBV10-2 and TRBJ2-2; 16 nucleotides line up with TRBD2. Per the germline V gene, CDR1 is WSHSY and CDR2 is SAAADI. The CDR3 runs 17 residues. After removal of 8 bases from V and 4 bases from J, the junction contained 7 bases not matched to a gene. The CDR3 DNA is TGCGCCAGCCTAGGCGGGACTAGCGGGAGGGTCACCGGGGAGCTGTTTTTT. Protein sequence: CASLGGTSGRVTGELFF.

This clonotype was seen only once. The chain recombines TRBV18 with TRBJ1-6; D uncertain. Germline loops: CDR1 KGHSH, CDR2 LQKENI. Between the trimmed V and J ends, which lost 6 bases and 5 bases, there was a span of 8 bases. This CDR3 spans 13 amino acids. This chain's CDR3 is CASSSNNNSPLHF. In DNA, the CDR3 is TGTGCCAGCTCCTCCAATAATAATTCACCCCTCCACTTT.

This clonotype has only a few counts. V is TRBV10-3 and J is TRBJ2-1; TRBD2 matches 12 bases. CDR3 size: 15 residues. Germline trimming cut 2 bases from V and 4 bases from J; bases unmatched to any gene: 0. The germline V gene encodes CDR1 ENHRY and CDR2 SYGVKD. The CDR3 region is CAISEGLAGYNEQFF. The CDR3 DNA reads as TGTGCCATCAGTGAGGGACTAGCGGGGTACAATGAGCAGTTCTTC.

This clonotype was seen a handful of times. V gene TRBV29-1 combines with J gene TRBJ1-2; D is unresolved. Per germline, CDR1 SQVTM and CDR2 ANQGSEA. The V end lost 7 bases, the J end lost 3 bases, and 12 bases lay between the germline ends. This CDR3 contains 12 residues. In DNA, the CDR3 is TGCAGCGCTCCTACCGGGGACTATGGCTACACCTTC. Translated: CSAPTGDYGYTF.

This clonotype was recorded many times. The chain links TRBV7-9 to TRBJ2-7; 7 nucleotides agree with TRBD1. Per germline, CDR1 SEHNR and CDR2 FQNEAQ (reference sequence). The CDR3 length is 16 residues. J gave up 2 bases and V 2 bases, and 9 bases lay outside the gene matches. CDR3 DNA: TGTGCCAGCAGCTTAATTCCACCCGACAGGGCCTACGAGCAGTACTTC. It codes for CASSLIPPDRAYEQYF.

The sample holds a few counts of this clonotype. The chain uses TRBV20-1 and TRBJ2-1; the D gene could be TRBD1 or TRBD2 (5 bases each). Germline V gene lookup returns CDR1 DFQATT and CDR2 SNEGSKA (reference sequence). The CDR3 loop spans 12 amino acids. V lost 7 bases and J 9 bases, leaving 16 bases between the germline ends. The CDR3 bases are TGCAGTGTGGATCCCGGGGCCACTGAGCAGTTCTTC. It translates to CSVDPGATEQFF.

The chain recombines TRBV9 with TRBJ2-3, with D possibly matching TRBD2 (6 bases). Trimming shortened V by 1 base and J by 6 bases, and 18 bases separated the two germline ends. The CDR3 extends over 16 amino acids. Germline values: CDR1 SGDLS, CDR2 YYNGEE. The CDR3 DNA is TGTGCCAGCAGCGTAACGGGACTTTCGGTTTCCGATACGCAGTATTTT. Protein: CASSVTGLSVSDTQYF.

The chain links TRBV9 to TRBJ1-4; D unclear. The CDR3 is 17 amino acids. Germline V gene sequence: CDR1 SGDLS, CDR2 YYNGEE. Trimming took 4 bases from V and 2 from J, leaving 18 bases between them. The CDR3 reads CASSLNPKSTTNEKLFF. Written as DNA, the CDR3 is TGTGCCAGCAGCCTAAATCCAAAAAGTACGACTAATGAAAAACTGTTTTTT.

The chain links TRBV25-1 to TRBJ2-5; 9 bases line up with TRBD1. The CDR3 is 13 amino acids. The germline CDR1 and CDR2 sequences are MGHDK and SYGVNS. The ends lost 5 bases at V and 4 bases at J; junction bases unmatched: 2. The CDR3 coding sequence is TGTGCCAGCAGTAAGGACAGGGGAGAGACCCAGTACTTC. Encoded protein: CASSKDRGETQYF.

The V and J genes are TRBV7-2 and TRBJ2-2; 8 nucleotides line up with TRBD1. The CDR3 is 18 residues long. CDR1 and CDR2 (germline): SGHTA, FQGNSA. V dropped 4 bases and J dropped 5; count of bases not matched to a gene: 15. CDR3 nucleotide sequence: TGTGCCAGCAGCTACGGGGGCGAGGCAGGGGGCGCAACCGGGGAGCTGTTTTTT. Protein sequence: CASSYGGEAGGATGELFF.

In nucleotides, the CDR3 is TGTGCCAGCAGCTTAGCAGGCACGGGTGGTTCCTACGAGCAGTACTTC. It translates to CASSLAGTGGSYEQYF. This rearrangement joins TRBV7-6 to TRBJ2-7; D is ambiguous. Germline V lookup: CDR1 SGHVS, CDR2 FNYEAQ. The CDR3 is 16 amino acids. V shed 0 bases and J shed 1 base, with 13 bases lying between them.

Only a few counts were recorded for this clonotype. This chain connects TRBV9 to TRBJ1-1; tentatively, D is TRBD1 (6 bases). This CDR3 region has 15 residues. V was cut by 3 bases and J by 2 bases, with 14 bases left in between. Germline-derived CDR1 and CDR2 are SGDLS and YYNGEE. CDR3 sequence: CASSATGTFNTEAFF. The CDR3 DNA reads TGTGCCAGCAGCGCGACTGGGACATTTAACACTGAAGCTTTCTTT.

V is TRBV25-1 and J is TRBJ2-5, with a weak D call TRBD2 (5 bases). The CDR3 spans 12 residues. V lost 4 bases and J lost 5, with 8 bases in between. From germline, CDR1 is MGHDK and CDR2 SYGVNS. The CDR3 DNA is TGTGCCAGCAGTGCACTAGGGGAGACCCAGTACTTC. Protein product: CASSALGETQYF.

The chain is built from TRBV29-1 and TRBJ2-7; D is uncertain. Matching the DNA end better, TRBJ2-5 makes the J call doubtful. The CDR3 consists of 11 residues. CDR1 and CDR2 from the germline V gene are SQVTM and ANQGSEA. CDR3 sequence (DNA): TGCAGCCTGGGGTTGTTTGAGACCCAGTACTTC. Its protein is CSLGLFETQYF.

V usage is TRBV6-6 and J usage is TRBJ2-3, with D possibly matching TRBD1 (5 bases). The CDR3 contains 12 residues. Deletions cut 6 bases from V and 2 bases from J, with 6 bases between. The V gene's germline CDR1 is MNHNY and CDR2 SVGAGI (reference sequence). CDR3 coding DNA: TGTGCCAGCAGGACAGTCACAGATACGCAGTATTTT. Its protein is CASRTVTDTQYF.

J is TRBJ1-2 and V is TRBV7-9; D is perhaps TRBD1 (5 bases). CDR1 is SEHNR, CDR2 FQNEAQ, per germline (reference sequence). Trimming took off 3 bases at V and 4 bases at J, with 15 bases between the two ends. The CDR3 consists of 15 residues. The DNA of the CDR3 is TGTGCCAGCAGCTTGGCAGCCGGGACGGCCTATGGCTACACCTTC. Translating gives CASSLAAGTAYGYTF. Drawing the rest from reference TRBV7-9 and TRBJ1-2, the complete variable domain is DTGVSQNPRHKITKRGQNVTFRCDPISEHNRLYWYRQTLGQGPEFLTYFQNEAQLEKSRLLSDRFSAERPKGSFSTLEIQRTEQGDSAMYLCASSLAAGTAYGYTFGSGTRLTVV.

J is TRBJ1-2 and V is TRBV15; D is perhaps TRBD1 (5 bases). The CDR3 has 16 amino acids. Germline assignment: CDR1 LNHNV and CDR2 YYDKDF (reference sequence). V was shortened by 3 bases and J by 8 bases, with 22 bases between the two germline ends. The CDR3 protein is CATSRALDTQTPGYTF. The DNA of the CDR3 is TGTGCCACCAGCAGGGCTCTGGACACCCAAACCCCAGGCTACACCTTC.

CDR3 sequence (DNA): TGTGCCATCAGTGAAGGGGGCCCCTACAATGAGCAGTTCTTC. It is translated as CAISEGGPYNEQFF. The rearrangement links TRBV10-3 to TRBJ2-1; TRBD1 aligns across 7 bases. Germline trimming cut 3 bases from V and 2 bases from J; bases unmatched to any gene: 1. Germline loops: CDR1 ENHRY, CDR2 SYGVKD. The length of the CDR3 is 14 residues.

This clonotype was seen a few times. The chain uses TRBV20-1 and TRBJ1-2, with D perhaps matching TRBD1 (6 bases). This CDR3 has 15 residues. V lost 3 bases to trimming and J lost 5 bases, with 19 bases between them. Germline V gives CDR1 DFQATT, CDR2 SNEGSKA (reference sequence). CDR3 protein: CSASESAGELYGYTF. DNA of the CDR3: TGCAGTGCTAGCGAATCGGCAGGGGAGCTTTATGGCTACACCTTC.

This clonotype was observed a handful of times. J is TRBJ2-3 and V is TRBV15; D remains unclear. The V end was cut by 0 bases, the J end by 1 base, with 5 bases between. From germline, CDR1 is LNHNV and CDR2 YYDKDF (reference sequence). CDR3 length: 14 residues. CDR3 nucleotide sequence: TGTGCCACCAGCAGAGACAGAGGCACAGATACGCAGTATTTT. This codes for CATSRDRGTDTQYF.

This clonotype was counted many times. This chain links TRBV3-1 with TRBJ2-6; no definite D call. Germline assignment: CDR1 LGHDT and CDR2 YNNKEL (reference sequence). This CDR3 region has 17 residues. V gave up 0 bases and J gave up 2 bases, with 11 bases separating them. The CDR3 DNA is TGTGCCAGCAGCCAAGATACCTGGCAACCTGGGGCCAACGTCCTGACTTTC. Amino acid sequence: CASSQDTWQPGANVLTF.

With regard to this clonotype: Without the conserved terminal phenylalanine or tryptophan, this CDR3 likely stems from a read error. The rearrangement uses TRBV10-2 and TRBJ2-3; TRBD1 matches 10 bases. This CDR3 contains 17 residues. Germline CDR1 WSHSY, CDR2 SAAADI. V lost 0 bases, J lost 1 base, and 4 bases stayed unmatched. The CDR3 loop is CASSESLGQGGTDTQYL. DNA for the CDR3: TGCGCCAGCAGTGAGTCTTTAGGACAGGGGGGCACAGATACGCAGTATCTT.